The 26 T cell receptor beta chains below all came from one sample that was sequenced in a study of spatial heterogeneity in lung cancer. TCRdb independently ran MiXCR on the 5' RACE reads; one entry per CDR3 protein. The repertoire has more than 20,000 distinct CDR3 sequences, over 2.5% of them found once; the top ten carry about 7.3%. Study-wide findings and caveats: Expanded intratumoral alpha and beta TCR counts tracked tumor mutation counts.

Sample time point: sample taken at primary tumor resection. The antigens for these receptors are not known. Source: lung tumor tissue, taken at surgery. All receptors come from a male donor with early-stage non-small cell lung cancer.

Ten or more counts support this clonotype. The gene calls are TRBV12-3 or TRBV12-4 and TRBJ2-1, with unresolved D. The CDR3 has 16 residues. Between the trimmed V and J ends, which lost 5 bases and 3 bases, there was a span of 17 bases. The CDR3 nucleotides are TGTGCCAGCAGTAAACCCTCCGGGTCCATCTACAATGAGCAGTTCTTC. Its protein is CASSKPSGSIYNEQFF.

In its sample, this clonotype was seen many times. This chain uses TRBV20-1 with TRBJ2-2; D not certain. Looked up from germline, CDR1 is DFQATT and CDR2 is SNEGSKA (reference sequence). V gave up 3 bases and J gave up 5 bases, with 10 bases separating them. CDR3 size: 13 residues. The CDR3 loop is CSASPYTTGELFF. The CDR3 DNA sequence: TGCAGTGCTAGCCCGTATACTACCGGGGAGCTGTTTTTT.

V and J are TRBV5-1 and TRBJ2-2; D is perhaps TRBD1 (5 bases). The CDR3 is 17 residues long. Per germline, CDR1 SGHRS and CDR2 YFSETQ. V was trimmed by 3 bases and J by 4 bases, leaving 19 bases between them. The CDR3 protein is CASSSRIGSQGTGELFF. The CDR3 nucleotides are TGCGCCAGCAGCTCGCGAATTGGGTCCCAGGGCACCGGGGAGCTGTTTTTT.

This clonotype was seen many times. This sequence joins TRBV11-2 and TRBJ2-3; 7 positions match TRBD2. V lost 2 bases, J lost 5 bases, and 1 base stayed unmatched. CDR3 size: 13 residues. CDR1 is SGHAT and CDR2 is FQNNGV in the germline V gene. CDR3 residues: CASSLLAEDTQYF. In DNA form, the CDR3 reads TGTGCCAGCAGCTTACTAGCGGAAGATACGCAGTATTTT.

This clonotype has ten or more counts. V usage is TRBV20-1 and J usage is TRBJ1-4; 7 nucleotides match TRBD1. Germline CDR1 and CDR2: DFQATT and SNEGSKA (reference sequence). The V and J ends lost 7 bases and 7 bases, in that order; junction bases with no gene match: 6. The CDR3 has 12 residues. The CDR3 DNA reads TGCAGTGGACAGGGAATGGGTGAAAAACTGTTTTTT. Its translation is CSGQGMGEKLFF.

The sample holds many counts of this clonotype. The V and J genes are TRBV27 and TRBJ2-5, with a possible D match to TRBD1 (5 bases). Trimming took 8 bases from V and 2 from J, leaving 15 bases between them. Germline lookup yields CDR1 MNHEY and CDR2 SMNVEV (reference sequence). This CDR3 is 14 amino acids long. This CDR3 reads CASHKRGRQETQYF. CDR3 DNA sequence: TGTGCCAGCCACAAAAGGGGCAGACAAGAGACCCAGTACTTC.

V usage is TRBV30 and J usage is TRBJ1-1; D uncertain. With 2 bases removed from V and 4 bases from J, the gap between germline ends came to 14 bases. The CDR3 loop spans 14 amino acids. The germline V gene has CDR1 GTSNPN and CDR2 SVGIG (reference sequence). CDR3 protein: CAWSLSGLGTEAFF. CDR3 sequence (DNA): TGTGCCTGGAGTCTTAGTGGCCTTGGCACTGAAGCTTTCTTT.

This clonotype has ten or more counts. The genes are TRBV2 and TRBJ1-2; D is uncertain. Trimming left V 2 bases short and J 2 bases short, with 15 bases between. CDR1 is SNHLY and CDR2 is FYNNEI in the germline V gene. The CDR3 runs to 16 residues. The CDR3 nucleotides read TGTGCCAGCAGTGAAACTGCCCCTATGATCAACTATGGCTACACCTTC. Its translation is CASSETAPMINYGYTF. The full variable domain, in which reference TRBV2 and TRBJ1-2 provide the parts outside the CDR3, is EPEVTQTPSHQVTQMGQEVILRCVPISNHLYFYWYRQILGQKVEFLVSFYNNEISEKSEIFDDQFSVERPDGSNFTLKIRSTKLEDSAMYFCASSETAPMINYGYTFGSGTRLTVV.

The chain has TRBV19 and TRBJ1-1, with D unresolved. The CDR3 consists of 15 residues. The germline CDR1 and CDR2 sequences are LNHDA and SQIVND (reference sequence). Trimming pared 7 bases from V and 0 bases from J, leaving 15 bases between. The CDR3 coding sequence is TGTGCCAGTACCATCGAATGGCATATGAACACTGAAGCTTTCTTT. It specifies CASTIEWHMNTEAFF.

This clonotype was observed many times. The chain joins TRBV7-2 to TRBJ1-5, with no clear D. The CDR3 length is 14 residues. The V end was cut by 1 base, the J end by 6 bases, with 10 bases between. From germline, CDR1 is SGHTA and CDR2 FQGNSA. CDR3 residues: CASSLEFGFQPQHF. In DNA form, the CDR3 reads TGTGCCAGCAGCTTAGAATTCGGGTTTCAGCCCCAGCATTTT.

This clonotype showed up many times. The CDR3 region has the DNA TGTGCCAGCAGTTACTCCCTAGCGGGGGCAGATACGCAGTATTTT. This gives the protein CASSYSLAGADTQYF. The rearrangement joins TRBV6-5 to TRBJ2-3; 10 bases align to TRBD2. The germline V gene encodes CDR1 MNHEY and CDR2 SVGAGI. V shed 0 bases, J shed 4 bases, and the junction held 1 base outside the gene matches. The CDR3 totals 15 residues.

This clonotype was picked up many times. The V gene is TRBV27, the J gene TRBJ1-2; tentative D call: TRBD1 (5 bases). The CDR3 length is 12 residues. V shed 8 bases and J shed 6 bases, with 13 bases lying between them. CDR1 and CDR2 from the germline V gene are MNHEY and SMNVEV (reference sequence). Here the CDR3 DNA reads TGTGCCAGCTCCCAGGGTTCGCATGGCTACACCTTC. As protein: CASSQGSHGYTF.

This clonotype was observed at least ten times. The V gene is TRBV7-9, the J gene TRBJ1-5; D is possibly TRBD1 (5 bases). V was clipped by 5 bases and J by 6 bases, with 14 bases between them. Germline V lookup: CDR1 SEHNR, CDR2 FQNEAQ (reference sequence). CDR3 length equals 14 residues. The CDR3 reads CASSKGDFGQPQHF. For the CDR3, the DNA is TGTGCCAGCAGCAAAGGGGATTTCGGTCAGCCCCAGCATTTT.

This clonotype was recorded many times. The chain is built from TRBV21-1 and TRBJ2-4. TRBV21-1 is an annotated pseudogene. This CDR3 is 17 amino acids long. The CDR3 DNA reads TGTGCCAGCAGCAAAGTCTTGGGTTATCGAGCCAAAAACATTCAGTACTTC. It codes for CASSKVLGYRAKNIQYF.

This clonotype was seen ten or more times. V usage is TRBV12-3 or TRBV12-4 and J usage is TRBJ2-2; 7 positions agree with TRBD2. The CDR3 contains 14 residues. V was clipped by 5 bases and J by 4 bases; unmatched bases: 4. The CDR3 loop is CASSLSGGTGELFF. The DNA for the CDR3 is TGTGCCAGCAGTCTCTCGGGGGGCACCGGGGAGCTGTTTTTT.

This clonotype was counted ten times or more. The gene calls are TRBV29-1 and TRBJ2-2; D may be TRBD1 or TRBD2 (7 bases each). From germline, CDR1 is SQVTM and CDR2 ANQGSEA. This CDR3 spans 16 amino acids. Deletions cut 4 bases from V and 4 bases from J, with 19 bases between. DNA of the CDR3: TGCAGCGTTGGTTATGCAGGGGGGGTGAGCACCGGGGAGCTGTTTTTT. Its protein product is CSVGYAGGVSTGELFF.

In this sample, this clonotype turned up many times. J is TRBJ1-5 and V is TRBV12-3 or TRBV12-4; 9 nucleotides align to TRBD1. Unmatched junction bases numbered 7, after V lost 6 bases and J lost 1 base. This CDR3 spans 16 amino acids. The CDR3 DNA is TGTGCCAGCAGCCCGACAGGGGGTAGGAGCAATCAGCCCCAGCATTTT. Protein: CASSPTGGRSNQPQHF.

This clonotype was observed many times. The chain carries TRBV29-1 and TRBJ1-1, with D perhaps TRBD1 (5 bases). V was shortened by 4 bases and J by 10 bases, with 16 bases between the two germline ends. The V gene's germline CDR1 is SQVTM and CDR2 ANQGSEA. The CDR3 contains 12 residues. CDR3 bases: TGCAGCGTTGGGTGGGGCAGGAGCGGAGCTTTCTTT. This translates into CSVGWGRSGAFF.

This clonotype was observed at least ten times. The rearrangement joins TRBV28 to TRBJ2-7, with 9 positions matching TRBD2. There are 15 residues in the CDR3. With 4 bases clipped from V and 1 base from J, the junction kept 5 bases outside the gene matches. From germline, CDR1 is MDHEN and CDR2 SYDVKM. CDR3 sequence (DNA): TGTGCCAGCAGTTCAACTAGCGGGTGGTCCTACGAGCAGTACTTC. It is translated as CASSSTSGWSYEQYF.

This clonotype was recorded many times. This chain links TRBV30 with TRBJ2-2; D uncertain. The CDR3 consists of 14 residues. Germline lookup yields CDR1 GTSNPN and CDR2 SVGIG (reference sequence). V was clipped by 6 bases and J by 0 bases, with 11 bases between them. The CDR3 spells CACSDDANTGELFF. The CDR3 DNA is TGTGCCTGTTCCGACGATGCGAACACCGGGGAGCTGTTTTTT. Using reference TRBV30 and TRBJ2-2 for the parts outside the CDR3, the full variable domain is SQTIHQWPATLVQPVGSPLSLECTVEGTSNPNLYWYRQAAGRGLQLLFYSVGIGQISSEVPQNLSASRPQDRQFILSSKKLLLSDSGFYLCACSDDANTGELFFGEGSRLTVL.

This clonotype was seen ten or more times. Here the CDR3 reads CATSALGGNEQFF. The CDR3 DNA follows: TGTGCCACCAGTGCCCTGGGGGGGAATGAGCAGTTCTTC. The chain has TRBV24-1 and TRBJ2-1; TRBD2 aligns across 7 bases. Per the germline V gene, CDR1 is KGHDR and CDR2 is SFDVKD. The CDR3 has 13 amino acids. The V gene end was trimmed by 5 bases and the J gene end by 7 bases; junction bases not matched to a gene: 4.

Ten or more counts support this clonotype. V gene TRBV20-1 combines with J gene TRBJ1-6; D may be TRBD1 (5 bases). The CDR3 spans 14 residues. The germline V gene encodes CDR1 DFQATT and CDR2 SNEGSKA (reference sequence). V lost 2 bases and J lost 7, with 12 bases in between. The CDR3, as DNA: TGCAGTGCTAGAAAGGCAGGGACCAATTCACCCCTCCACTTT. Protein product: CSARKAGTNSPLHF.

This clonotype was observed many times. The V gene is TRBV25-1, the J gene TRBJ2-1, with 8 nucleotides matching TRBD2. The CDR3 sequence is 14 residues long. The V gene's germline CDR1 is MGHDK and CDR2 SYGVNS. With 3 bases clipped from V and 14 bases from J, the junction kept 12 bases outside the gene matches. The CDR3 loop is CASSDSVSGKGKFF. The CDR3, as DNA: TGTGCCAGCAGTGATTCCGTTAGCGGGAAGGGGAAGTTCTTC. The full variable domain, in which reference TRBV25-1 and TRBJ2-1 provide the parts outside the CDR3, is EADIYQTPRYLVIGTGKKITLECSQTMGHDKMYWYQQDPGMELHLIHYSYGVNSTEKGDLSSESTVSRIRTEHFPLTLESARPSHTSQYLCASSDSVSGKGKFFGPGTRLTVL.

This clonotype has a count of ten or more. This rearrangement joins TRBV10-3 to TRBJ2-1; 7 bases match TRBD2. Trimming took 4 bases from V and 5 from J; bases not matched to a gene: 11. From germline, CDR1 is ENHRY and CDR2 SYGVKD. There are 16 residues in the CDR3. CDR3: CAISGPAGAGDNEQFF. The CDR3 DNA reads as TGTGCCATCAGTGGCCCGGCGGGAGCTGGGGACAATGAGCAGTTCTTC.

In this sample, this clonotype turned up a few times. The rearrangement joins TRBV20-1 to TRBJ2-3, with 8 bases identical to TRBD2. Unmatched junction bases numbered 7, after V lost 0 bases and J lost 2 bases. The length of the CDR3 is 16 residues. CDR1 is DFQATT and CDR2 is SNEGSKA in the germline V gene (reference sequence). CDR3 DNA: TGCAGTGCTAGAGATCTTACTAGCGGTTACACAGATACGCAGTATTTT. Its translation is CSARDLTSGYTDTQYF.

In its sample, this clonotype was seen many times. This sequence joins TRBV30 and TRBJ1-2; D not certain. Germline CDR1 is GTSNPN and CDR2 is SVGIG (reference sequence). Trimming took 2 bases from V and 5 from J, leaving 12 bases between them. The CDR3 has 13 amino acids. The CDR3 sequence is CAWSLGSSYGYTF. CDR3 nucleotides: TGTGCCTGGAGTTTGGGGAGTTCTTATGGCTACACCTTC.